Following are 4 T cell receptor beta chains from one sample sequenced in a study of shared clonotypes between healthy human individuals. The repertoire was sequenced with immunoSEQ multiplex PCR; TCRdb's copy has only in-frame clones and lacks some. The table records a few million clones, 80% to 95% of them present only once. Terminally differentiated effector memory CD45RA+ cells were excluded from the naive CD8 cells, which were CD45RO-negative and positively selected for CCR7. What was sequenced was naive CD8+ T cells from PBMCs. Receptors originate from a man between 18 and 29 years old in good health. Some clones in this sample may be carry-over from other donors' samples.

V gene TRBV5-8 combines with J gene TRBJ2-7; no firm D call. The CDR3 is 13 residues long. With 6 bases removed from V and 2 bases from J, the gap between germline ends came to 12 bases. Germline loops: CDR1 SGHTS, CDR2 YDEGEE. CDR3 coding DNA: TGTGCCAGCACCGGACGGCCGGCCTACGAGCAGTACTTC. Translated, it gives CASTGRPAYEQYF.

In nucleotides, the CDR3 is TGTGCCAGCAGTTTACCTACCTCGGGACTGAAAAGCTCCTACAATGAGCAGTTCTTC. Amino acid sequence: CASSLPTSGLKSSYNEQFF. V and J are TRBV28 and TRBJ2-1; D may be TRBD2 (6 bases). The germline CDR1 and CDR2 sequences are MDHEN and SYDVKM. The CDR3 is made up of 19 amino acids. V was cut by 2 bases and J by 0 bases, with 20 bases left in between.

The genes are TRBV5-1 and TRBJ2-3; D uncertain. V was trimmed by 5 bases and J by 4 bases, leaving 20 bases between them. Germline CDR1 is SGHRS and CDR2 is YFSETQ. The length of the CDR3 is 16 residues. This CDR3 reads CASSPTGPQAPDTQYF. The CDR3 DNA reads TGCGCCAGCAGTCCAACCGGGCCCCAGGCCCCAGATACGCAGTATTTT.

The chain recombines TRBV4-1 with TRBJ1-1, with unresolved D. V was shortened by 0 bases and J by 0 bases, with 8 bases between the two germline ends. Germline lookup yields CDR1 MGHRA and CDR2 YSYEKL. The CDR3 consists of 15 residues. CDR3 in DNA: TGCGCCAGCAGCCAAGAGTGGGGATTGAACACTGAAGCTTTCTTT. Its translation is CASSQEWGLNTEAFF.